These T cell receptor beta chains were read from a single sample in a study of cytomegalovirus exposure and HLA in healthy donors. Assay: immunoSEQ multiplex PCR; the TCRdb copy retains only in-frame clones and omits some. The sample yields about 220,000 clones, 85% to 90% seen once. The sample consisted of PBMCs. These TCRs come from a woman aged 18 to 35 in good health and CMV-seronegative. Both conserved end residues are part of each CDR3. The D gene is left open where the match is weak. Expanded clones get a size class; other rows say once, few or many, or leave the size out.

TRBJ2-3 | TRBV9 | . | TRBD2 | CASSAGTGLAGGMSYTQYF | TGTGCCAGCAGCGCCGGGACAGGACTAGCGGGAGGGATGTCGTATACGCAGTATTTT
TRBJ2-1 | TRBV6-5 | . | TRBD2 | CASRPGLAEYNEQFF | TGTGCCAGCAGGCCTGGACTAGCGGAATACAATGAGCAGTTCTTC
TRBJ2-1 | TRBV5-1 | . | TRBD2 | CASSVSGRAYNEQFF | TGCGCCAGCAGCGTCAGCGGGAGGGCCTACAATGAGCAGTTCTTC
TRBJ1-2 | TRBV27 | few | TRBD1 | CASSFRDSLYGYTF | TGTGCCAGCAGTTTCCGGGACAGCCTCTATGGCTACACCTTC
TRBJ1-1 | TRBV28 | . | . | CASRPSTGKGSNTEAFF | TGTGCCAGCAGACCATCTACAGGGAAGGGATCGAACACTGAAGCTTTCTTT
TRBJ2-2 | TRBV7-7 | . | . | CASSLERGETGELFF | TGTGCTAGCAGCTTAGAGCGCGGGGAAACCGGGGAGCTGTTTTTT
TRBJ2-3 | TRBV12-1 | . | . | CASSRCGTILSTDTQYF | TGTGCCAGCAGCCGCTGCGGGACTATACTTAGCACAGATACGCAGTATTTT
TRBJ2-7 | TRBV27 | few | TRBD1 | CASSTGTGPEQYF | TGTGCCAGCAGCACGGGGACAGGGCCCGAGCAGTACTTC
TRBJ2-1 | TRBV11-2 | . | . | CASSLIITGNEQFF | TGTGCCAGCAGCTTAATCATTACGGGGAATGAGCAGTTCTTC
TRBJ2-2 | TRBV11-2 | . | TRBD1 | CASSLGTGSNTGELFF | TGTGCCAGCAGCTTAGGGACAGGGAGCAACACCGGGGAGCTGTTTTTT
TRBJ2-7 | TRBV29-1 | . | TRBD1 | CSVEGSDRGSGEQYF | TGCAGCGTTGAGGGATCGGACAGGGGATCAGGCGAGCAGTACTTC
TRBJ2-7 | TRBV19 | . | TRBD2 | CASSIDVGTSGTDEQYF | TGTGCCAGTAGTATAGATGTGGGGACTAGCGGGACGGACGAGCAGTACTTC
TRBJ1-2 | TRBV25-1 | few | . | CASSTGLGYTF | TGTGCCAGCAGTACAGGGCTGGGCTACACCTTC
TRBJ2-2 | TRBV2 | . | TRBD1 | CASSRQGASGELFF | TGTGCCAGCAGCCGACAGGGGGCTTCCGGGGAGCTGTTTTTT
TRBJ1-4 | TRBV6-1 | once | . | CASRETNRDGEKLFF | TGTGCCAGCAGAGAGACAAACAGGGACGGTGAAAAACTGTTTTTT
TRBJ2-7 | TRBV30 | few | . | CAWATGRKQYF | TGTGCCTGGGCAACAGGGCGTAAGCAGTACTTC
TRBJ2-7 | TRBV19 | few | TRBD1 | CASSIAGTATYEQYF | TGTGCCAGTAGCATAGCCGGGACAGCAACCTACGAGCAGTACTTC
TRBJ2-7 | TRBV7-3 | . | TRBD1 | CASTPLGGQGATRRPGQYF | TGTGCCAGCACTCCCCTTGGGGGACAGGGGGCCACTCGGCGGCCAGGGCAGTACTTC
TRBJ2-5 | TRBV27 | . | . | CASSLSLSLETQYF | TGTGCCAGCAGTCTCTCCCTCTCCCTGGAGACCCAGTACTTC
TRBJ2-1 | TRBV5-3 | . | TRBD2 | CARSPRASGRAYGKIEQFF | TGTGCCAGAAGCCCCAGGGCTAGCGGGAGGGCCTACGGTAAGATTGAGCAGTTCTTC
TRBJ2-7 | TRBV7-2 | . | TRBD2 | CATAPTSGMAYEQYF | TGTGCCACCGCGCCAACTAGCGGGATGGCCTACGAGCAGTACTTC
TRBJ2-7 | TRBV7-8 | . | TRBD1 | CASSLATGLGYEQYF | TGTGCCAGCAGCTTAGCGACAGGGTTGGGGTACGAGCAGTACTTC
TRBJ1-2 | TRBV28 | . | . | CASSSIGAPVRGYTF | TGTGCCAGCAGTTCTATAGGGGCGCCGGTGCGGGGCTACACCTTC
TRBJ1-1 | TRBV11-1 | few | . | CASSLGADYIEAFF | TGTGCCAGCAGCTTAGGGGCAGACTATATTGAAGCTTTCTTT
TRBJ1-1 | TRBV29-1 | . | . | CSVVEGTMNTEAFF | TGCAGCGTTGTGGAGGGGACGATGAACACTGAAGCTTTCTTT
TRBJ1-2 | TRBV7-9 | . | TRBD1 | CASSEGQGWVIGYTF | TGTGCCAGCAGCGAGGGACAGGGTTGGGTAATTGGCTACACCTTC
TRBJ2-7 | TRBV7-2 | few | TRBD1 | CASSSRQGSDEQYF | TGTGCCAGCAGCTCACGACAGGGTTCGGACGAGCAGTACTTC
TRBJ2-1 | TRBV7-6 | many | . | CASSLGRSYNEQFF | TGTGCCAGCAGCTTAGGGAGGTCCTACAATGAGCAGTTCTTC
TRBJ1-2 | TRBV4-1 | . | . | CASSQVRGLYGYTF | TGCGCCAGCAGCCAAGTTAGGGGGTTATATGGCTACACCTTC